This T cell receptor beta chain was identified during a study of early T cells in non-severe SARS-CoV-2 infection. Study overall: Unpaired chains resulted from sequencing bulk RNA of unsorted whole blood.

The table lists this clonotype with a few counts. Its antigen remains unidentified. The germline V and J ends were trimmed by 8 bases and 8 bases, with 18 bases remaining between them. In germline, CDR1 is ENHRY, CDR2 SYGVKD. This CDR3 has 13 amino acids. Overall study results and limits: A preference for anti-spike CD8 responses marked VDJdb matching, which missed private and CD4 specificities.

Individual cDNA molecules carried attached unique molecular identifiers. TCRdb recomputed calls from the 5' RACE reads with MiXCR, one row per CDR3 protein. The sample has approximately 71,000 distinct CDR3 sequences, approximately 11% seen once. This receptor was taken from an adult who was a healthcare worker with PCR-confirmed SARS-CoV-2 infection or an uninfected control (not recorded which). Sequencing was carried out using whole blood. The rearrangement links TRBV10-3 to TRBJ1-2, with D perhaps matching TRBD1 (5 bases). The CDR3, as DNA: TGTGCCATCCGTGGGGCCACCCCAGAGGGCTACACCTTC. Translating gives CAIRGATPEGYTF.